One and the same sample provided the 25 T cell receptor beta chains below, sequenced in a study of T cells in Graves' hyperthyroidism and ophthalmopathy (dated by TCRdb to the late 2010s). Library preparation was by multiplex PCR. Instrument on record: Illumina HiSeq 2000. The TCR beta CDR3 regions were amplified from the RNA transcripts. For the first round of RT-PCR on the TCR CDR3, the HTBI primer set was used together with the Qiagen OneStep RT-PCR kit. TCRdb redid the processing of the public reads, applying fastp at Q25 and MiXCR, and retained in-frame beta chains. Rows with a matching CDR3 protein are joined into one entry that keeps the most common DNA and genes. For this sample there are 540,000 or so distinct CDR3 sequences; around 14% appear just once. Under 7.5% of the sample lies in the top ten. Sequencing was performed on blood. These receptors were collected from a woman aged 25 to 39 with Graves' hyperthyroidism.

This clonotype was detected ten times or more. This chain joins TRBV2 and TRBJ1-4; TRBD1 agrees at 10 bases. With V trimmed by 6 bases and J by 6 bases, 7 bases remained unmatched. Germline CDR1 SNHLY, CDR2 FYNNEI. The CDR3 consists of 15 residues. This CDR3 is CASSNGQGVYEKLFF. The CDR3 region has the DNA TGTGCCAGCAGCAATGGACAGGGGGTTTATGAAAAACTGTTTTTT.

This clonotype showed up just a few times. The rearrangement uses TRBV30 and TRBJ1-3; D is undetermined. CDR3 length equals 16 residues. The V and J ends lost 5 bases and 2 bases respectively, with 19 bases between them. The germline V gene has CDR1 GTSNPN and CDR2 SVGIG (reference sequence). The CDR3 loop is CAWAEGRSFTGNTIYF. The CDR3 coding sequence is TGTGCCTGGGCTGAAGGCAGGTCGTTTACTGGAAACACCATATATTTT.

CDR3 protein: CASSLRQGKDASNQPQHF. DNA of the CDR3: TGTGCCAGCAGCTTAAGACAGGGGAAAGACGCTAGCAATCAGCCCCAGCATTTT. J is TRBJ1-5 and V is TRBV7-9, with TRBD1 matching 8 bases. The V and J ends lost 2 bases and 0 bases, in that order; junction bases with no gene match: 9. The CDR3 totals 18 residues. Germline CDR1 reads SEHNR; CDR2 reads FQNEAQ (reference sequence).

In this sample, this clonotype turned up a few times. The V and J genes are TRBV7-9 and TRBJ1-1, with a tentative D call TRBD1 (6 bases). This CDR3 region has 13 residues. Germline V CDR1 and CDR2: SEHNR, FQNEAQ (reference sequence). The ends were cut back, 4 bases at V and 10 bases at J, with 16 bases in the middle. The CDR3 sequence: CASSSRDTRGAFF. The CDR3, as DNA: TGTGCCAGCAGCTCCCGGGACACACGAGGAGCTTTCTTT.

The sample holds many counts of this clonotype. The chain recombines TRBV7-8 with TRBJ2-5, with D possibly TRBD2 on 5 matching bases. CDR1 SGHVS and CDR2 FQNEAQ come from the germline V gene. Between the trimmed V and J ends, which lost 2 bases and 5 bases, there was a span of 9 bases. The CDR3 contains 13 residues. The CDR3: CASSLFSGETQYF. Here the CDR3 DNA reads TGTGCCAGCAGCTTATTCAGCGGTGAGACCCAGTACTTC.

This clonotype has a count of ten or more. The gene calls are TRBV7-2 and TRBJ2-7, with TRBD2 matching over 11 bases. Per germline, CDR1 SGHTA and CDR2 FQGNSA. CDR3 size: 15 residues. V lost 6 bases, J lost 2 bases, and 6 bases stayed unmatched. The CDR3 nucleotides read TGTGCCAGCAGTTCAGGACTAGCGGGTACCTACGAGCAGTACTTC. It specifies CASSSGLAGTYEQYF.

The chain combines TRBV6-2 or TRBV6-3 with TRBJ2-3; 9 bases map to TRBD2. V lost 0 bases and J lost 6; bases outside the gene matches: 7. The CDR3 extends over 16 amino acids. The germline V gene has CDR1 MNHEY and CDR2 SVGEGT. CDR3 region: CASSYSSSGSRDTQYF. CDR3 DNA sequence: TGTGCCAGCAGTTACTCGAGTAGCGGGAGCCGCGATACGCAGTATTTT.

This clonotype has more than one count but fewer than ten. V usage is TRBV2 and J usage is TRBJ1-3; 7 positions agree with TRBD1. CDR3 length: 14 amino acids. V gave up 7 bases and J gave up 4 bases; unmatched junction bases: 7. From germline, CDR1 is SNHLY and CDR2 FYNNEI. Here the CDR3 DNA reads TGTGCCAGCAACGCCAGGGGGTTCGGAAACACCATATATTTT. Its protein is CASNARGFGNTIYF. Complete variable domain (other parts from reference TRBV2 and TRBJ1-3): EPEVTQTPSHQVTQMGQEVILRCVPISNHLYFYWYRQILGQKVEFLVSFYNNEISEKSEIFDDQFSVERPDGSNFTLKIRSTKLEDSAMYFCASNARGFGNTIYFGEGSWLTVV.

This clonotype was detected many times. V is TRBV5-1 and J is TRBJ2-1; either TRBD1 or TRBD2 may supply D (5 bases each). The CDR3 is 12 residues long. V gave up 4 bases and J gave up 8 bases, with 10 bases separating them. Germline CDR1 SGHRS, CDR2 YFSETQ. The CDR3 DNA reads as TGCGCCAGCAGCGCGAGGGGTGATGAGCAGTTCTTC. It translates to CASSARGDEQFF.

Ten or more counts support this clonotype. The chain carries TRBV12-3 or TRBV12-4 and TRBJ1-1; possibly TRBD1 for D (5 bases). V lost 3 bases, J lost 0 bases, and 17 bases lay in between. The CDR3 has 17 amino acids. The CDR3, as DNA: TGTGCCAGCAGTTTTTGGGGGACTTTAACCATGAACACTGAAGCTTTCTTT. It specifies CASSFWGTLTMNTEAFF.

This chain uses TRBV7-8 with TRBJ1-4, with D perhaps TRBD1 (5 bases). CDR1 and CDR2 from the germline V gene are SGHVS and FQNEAQ. The ends were cut back, 1 base at V and 5 bases at J, with 8 bases in the middle. The CDR3 has 14 residues. The CDR3 protein is CASSLGQPNEKLFF. The CDR3, as DNA: TGTGCCAGCAGCTTAGGACAGCCAAATGAAAAACTGTTTTTT.

The chain has TRBV20-1 and TRBJ2-1; 11 nucleotides align to TRBD2. CDR1 and CDR2 from the germline V gene are DFQATT and SNEGSKA (reference sequence). V shed 4 bases, J shed 7 bases, and the junction held 3 bases outside the gene matches. This CDR3 contains 13 residues. Here the CDR3 DNA reads TGCAGTGCTATAGCGGGAGGGGTTAATGAGCAGTTCTTC. Protein: CSAIAGGVNEQFF.

This clonotype was recorded at least ten times. The V gene is TRBV20-1, the J gene TRBJ2-7, with D perhaps matching TRBD2 (6 bases). CDR1 is DFQATT and CDR2 is SNEGSKA in the germline V gene (reference sequence). V was clipped by 3 bases and J by 5 bases, with 20 bases between them. The CDR3 is 15 residues long. In nucleotides, the CDR3 is TGCAGTGCTAGCCCCGAGGGACTTCCTTTCCACGAGCAGTACTTC. This sequence encodes CSASPEGLPFHEQYF.

The V gene is TRBV9, the J gene TRBJ2-2, with D tentatively TRBD2 (5 bases). CDR3 length equals 14 residues. Germline V gives CDR1 SGDLS, CDR2 YYNGEE. Between the trimmed V and J ends, which lost 6 bases and 0 bases, there was a span of 9 bases. CDR3 sequence: CASMRRANTGELFF. For the CDR3, the DNA is TGTGCCAGCATGAGGCGGGCGAACACCGGGGAGCTGTTTTTT.

The chain carries TRBV7-6 and TRBJ2-1; D not certain. The CDR3 consists of 20 residues. Germline assignment: CDR1 SGHVS and CDR2 FNYEAQ. Deletions cut 2 bases from V and 0 bases from J, with 23 bases between. The CDR3 bases are TGTGCCAGCAGCTTATGGGCAGGACCCCACCAAGTAGACTCCTACAATGAGCAGTTCTTC. It translates to CASSLWAGPHQVDSYNEQFF.

This clonotype was found a few times. CDR3 sequence: CATSREGGSGIPLRQVPFF. CDR3 bases: TGTGCCACCAGCAGAGAAGGAGGGTCGGGGATACCCTTACGCCAAGTACCGTTTTTT. The chain employs TRBV15 and TRBJ1-4; D remains ambiguous. Germline CDR1 and CDR2: LNHNV and YYDKDF (reference sequence). Trimming cost V 0 bases and J 16 bases, with 33 bases left between them. This CDR3 contains 19 residues. Filled out from reference TRBV15 and TRBJ1-4, the complete variable domain reads DAMVIQNPRYQVTQFGKPVTLSCSQTLNHNVMYWYQQKSSQAPKLLFHYYDKDFNNEADTPDNFQSRRPNTSFCFLDIRSPGLGDTAMYLCATSREGGSGIPLRQVPFFGSGTQLSVL.

This clonotype was picked up a small number of times. The rearrangement joins TRBV7-8 to TRBJ2-5; TRBD1 aligns across 7 bases. Germline lookup yields CDR1 SGHVS and CDR2 FQNEAQ. This CDR3 has 15 residues. Trimming removed 0 bases from V and 0 bases from J; junction bases left unmatched: 1. The CDR3 region is CASSLAGTDQETQYF. In DNA form, the CDR3 reads TGTGCCAGCAGCTTAGCCGGGACAGACCAAGAGACCCAGTACTTC.

This clonotype has only one observation. The rearrangement joins TRBV28 to TRBJ2-7; TRBD1 agrees at 9 bases. The germline V gene has CDR1 MDHEN and CDR2 SYDVKM. V lost 2 bases and J lost 9; bases outside the gene matches: 8. This CDR3 is built from 14 residues. CDR3 region: CASSLTGQGNGQYF. CDR3 sequence (DNA): TGTGCCAGCAGTTTAACCGGACAGGGGAATGGGCAGTACTTC.

This clonotype has only a few counts. CDR3 amino acids: CSAHRQGGHEQFF. CDR3 DNA sequence: TGCAGTGCTCATCGACAGGGTGGTCATGAGCAGTTCTTC. The chain combines TRBV20-1 with TRBJ2-1; 7 bases map to TRBD1. Germline assignment: CDR1 DFQATT and CDR2 SNEGSKA (reference sequence). After removal of 5 bases from V and 8 bases from J, the junction contained 9 bases not matched to a gene. There are 13 residues in the CDR3.

The genes are TRBV19 and TRBJ1-2; 7 bases agree with TRBD1. J was trimmed by 5 bases and V by 6 bases; bases with no gene match: 12. CDR1 is LNHDA and CDR2 is SQIVND in the germline V gene (reference sequence). The CDR3 is 15 amino acids. As DNA, the CDR3 is TGTGCCAGTAGCTCCGTCATCGGGACAGCTTATGGCTACACCTTC. Translating it yields CASSSVIGTAYGYTF.

This clonotype was observed at least ten times. The CDR3: CASSPHGTSTDTQYF. The CDR3, as DNA: TGTGCCAGCAGCCCTCACGGGACTAGCACAGATACGCAGTATTTT. The chain is built from TRBV6-2 or TRBV6-3 and TRBJ2-3; D perhaps matches TRBD2 (6 bases). Germline CDR1 is MNHEY and CDR2 is SVGEGT. Trimming removed 6 bases from V and 0 bases from J, with 13 bases in between. This CDR3 is 15 amino acids long.

This clonotype was seen repeatedly, ten times or more. V gene TRBV9 combines with J gene TRBJ1-1, with D hard to call. Trimming shortened V by 1 base and J by 1 base, and 5 bases separated the two germline ends. The length of the CDR3 is 13 residues. The germline V gene has CDR1 SGDLS and CDR2 YYNGEE. CDR3 sequence reads: CASSVTKNTEAFF. The CDR3 DNA sequence: TGTGCCAGCAGCGTAACAAAGAACACTGAAGCTTTCTTT.

There are a few counts of this clonotype. J is TRBJ2-1 and V is TRBV5-1; D is possibly TRBD2 (5 bases). Germline V gene data show CDR1 as SGHRS and CDR2 as YFSETQ. The V end was cut by 1 base, the J end by 4 bases, with 12 bases between. The CDR3 is made up of 15 amino acids. For the CDR3, the DNA is TGCGCCAGCAGCTTGCGTTTAGCGATTTACAATGAGCAGTTCTTC. Translating gives CASSLRLAIYNEQFF.

This clonotype was seen repeatedly, ten times or more. The rearrangement joins TRBV28 to TRBJ1-6; D might be TRBD1 (5 bases). Germline CDR1 is MDHEN and CDR2 is SYDVKM. V lost 4 bases to trimming and J lost 7 bases, with 11 bases between them. The CDR3 spans 14 residues. The CDR3 DNA reads as TGTGCCAGCAGTTCAGGGCTTAAAAATTCACCCCTCCACTTT. It specifies CASSSGLKNSPLHF.

CDR3: CASRHRDPDTGELFF. CDR3 nucleotide sequence: TGTGCCAGCAGACACCGGGACCCAGACACCGGGGAGCTGTTTTTT. The chain is built from TRBV5-5 and TRBJ2-2; either TRBD1 or TRBD2 may supply D (5 bases each). The ends were cut back, 5 bases at V and 3 bases at J, with 14 bases in the middle. This CDR3 comprises 15 residues. Germline values: CDR1 SGHKS, CDR2 YYEKEE (reference sequence).